Listed here are 20 T cell receptor beta chains from one sample, sequenced in a study of beta chain features in type 1 diabetes. Study-level findings and limits: A moderate, significant TCRB CDR3 shortening appeared in type 1 diabetes across four CD4+ subsets.

The investigators reverse transcribed all of the isolated RNA, so they sequenced expressed TCRB transcripts. TCRdb's copy holds only in-frame clones and misses some; the assay was immunoSEQ multiplex PCR. The data contain 600,000 to 700,000 clones, around 11% of them singletons. These receptors are not linked to any known antigen. Material for sequencing was naive CD4+ T cells from blood. The receptors originated from a young man with type 1 diabetes.

V is TRBV7-2 and J is TRBJ2-2; D unclear. Trimming pared 6 bases from V and 1 base from J, leaving 12 bases between. The CDR3 runs to 15 residues. Germline loops: CDR1 SGHTA, CDR2 FQGNSA. CDR3 nucleotide sequence: TGTGCCAGCAGGTTCACGGCGGTGAACACCGGGGAGCTGTTTTTT. Translated: CASRFTAVNTGELFF.

This clone was found a few times. V usage is TRBV2 and J usage is TRBJ2-5; TRBD1 or TRBD2 may be the D gene (6 bases each). V dropped 6 bases and J dropped 2 bases, with 10 bases sitting between them. This CDR3 is 13 amino acids long. Germline V lookup: CDR1 SNHLY, CDR2 FYNNEI. The CDR3 bases are TGTGCCAGCAGGAGGGGGGCTCAAGAGACCCAGTACTTC. It translates to CASRRGAQETQYF.

CDR3 coding DNA: TGTGCCAGCAGTGAAGGGCAGGGCCTAAACACCATATATTTT. Translated, it gives CASSEGQGLNTIYF. The chain couples TRBV6-1 to TRBJ1-3; D possibly corresponds to TRBD1 (5 bases). Germline CDR1 reads MNHNS; CDR2 reads SASEGT. This CDR3 has 14 residues. The V end lost 1 base, the J end lost 6 bases, and 10 bases lay between the germline ends.

This clone was recorded a few times. This sequence joins TRBV7-2 and TRBJ2-2; 10 nucleotides agree with TRBD1. V trimming: 0 bases; J trimming: 5 bases; junction bases outside the gene matches: 3. Germline V gene lookup returns CDR1 SGHTA and CDR2 FQGNSA. The CDR3 contains 16 residues. DNA for the CDR3: TGTGCCAGCAGCTTAGCACGGGACAGGGGTACCGGGGAGCTGTTTTTT. It is translated as CASSLARDRGTGELFF.

The chain recombines TRBV19 with TRBJ1-2; 8 nucleotides match TRBD1. This CDR3 has 15 residues. Germline-derived CDR1 and CDR2 are LNHDA and SQIVND (reference sequence). Germline trimming cut 7 bases from V and 5 bases from J; bases unmatched to any gene: 12. Here the CDR3 DNA reads TGTGCCAGTACCCTAGAGGACAGGGAGAGGTATGGCTACACCTTC. It encodes CASTLEDRERYGYTF.

This clone was recorded a few times. This chain links TRBV11-2 with TRBJ1-6; D not resolved. CDR1 is SGHAT, CDR2 FQNNGV, per germline. This CDR3 is built from 14 residues. V lost 0 bases, J lost 4 bases, and 4 bases lay in between. CDR3 residues: CASSLDGYNSPLHF. CDR3 nucleotide sequence: TGTGCCAGCAGCTTAGACGGGTATAATTCACCCCTCCACTTT. Based on the CDR3 plus reference TRBV11-2 and TRBJ1-6, the full variable domain is EAGVAQSPRYKIIEKRQSVAFWCNPISGHATLYWYQQILGQGPKLLIQFQNNGVVDDSQLPKDRFSAERLKGVDSTLKIQPAKLEDSAVYLCASSLDGYNSPLHFGNGTRLTVT.

The chain carries TRBV14 and TRBJ1-2; D is undetermined. Between the trimmed V and J ends, which lost 2 bases and 1 base, there was a span of 5 bases. Per the germline V gene, CDR1 is SGHDN and CDR2 is FVKESK. The CDR3 runs 13 residues. This CDR3 is CASSQRLNYGYTF. The CDR3 DNA follows: TGTGCCAGCAGCCAAAGACTTAACTATGGCTACACCTTC.

This clone was detected only a few times. The V and J genes are TRBV7-6 and TRBJ1-2, with 7 bases fitting TRBD1. The germline gives CDR1 SGHVS, CDR2 FNYEAQ. The CDR3 runs 18 residues. Losses at the gene ends were 5 bases for V and 3 bases for J; bases not matched to a gene: 18. Here the CDR3 DNA reads TGTGCCAGCAGCCCGACCCCCCCCAGGGGGACTGTCCACTATGGCTACACCTTC. Amino acid sequence: CASSPTPPRGTVHYGYTF.

The chain couples TRBV6-6 to TRBJ1-5; 8 positions agree with TRBD1. There are 14 residues in the CDR3. CDR1 MNHNY and CDR2 SVGAGI come from the germline V gene (reference sequence). Losses at the gene ends were 5 bases for V and 6 bases for J; bases not matched to a gene: 6. CDR3 loop: CASSPDREGQPQHF. Written as DNA, the CDR3 is TGTGCCAGCAGTCCGGACAGGGAAGGTCAGCCCCAGCATTTT.

The gene calls are TRBV29-1 and TRBJ2-1; possibly TRBD1 or TRBD2 for D (5 bases each). Germline V CDR1 and CDR2: SQVTM, ANQGSEA. The V end was cut by 4 bases, the J end by 4 bases, with 17 bases between. The CDR3 sequence is 15 residues long. This chain's CDR3 is CSVAMRGRGYNEQFF. DNA of the CDR3: TGCAGCGTTGCCATGAGGGGACGAGGGTACAATGAGCAGTTCTTC.

The chain recombines TRBV7-2 with TRBJ2-5; TRBD2 aligns across 8 bases. The CDR3 is 14 residues long. Germline V CDR1 and CDR2: SGHTA, FQGNSA. The trim removed 4 bases at V and 5 bases at J, leaving 6 bases unmatched. The CDR3 spells CASSSGTGGETQYF. The CDR3 DNA follows: TGTGCCAGCAGCTCAGGGACGGGGGGGGAGACCCAGTACTTC.

Worth noting for this clone: In the same sample, other DNA sequences code for this CDR3. V and J are TRBV29-1 and TRBJ2-7, with D unclear. The germline V gene has CDR1 SQVTM and CDR2 ANQGSEA. Trimming stripped 5 bases from V and 1 base from J, with 6 bases between. There are 11 residues in the CDR3. The CDR3 DNA reads TGCAGCGTTCTAGGGTCCTACGAGCAGTACTTC. Its translation: CSVLGSYEQYF.

V is TRBV9 and J is TRBJ2-5, with D possibly matching TRBD2 (5 bases). Germline V gives CDR1 SGDLS, CDR2 YYNGEE. Trimming took off 0 bases at V and 5 bases at J, with 17 bases between the two ends. The CDR3 is 16 amino acids. CDR3 residues: CASSVDQRAGVETQYF. Written as DNA, the CDR3 is TGTGCCAGCAGCGTAGATCAGAGGGCCGGCGTGGAGACCCAGTACTTC.

CDR3 in amino acids: CASSLVGTGEYNEQFF. CDR3 DNA: TGTGCCAGCAGCTTAGTTGGGACAGGGGAGTACAATGAGCAGTTCTTC. This chain joins TRBV7-2 and TRBJ2-1, with 10 nucleotides matching TRBD1. Germline trimming cut 1 base from V and 4 bases from J; bases unmatched to any gene: 4. CDR3 length equals 16 residues. Germline CDR1 and CDR2: SGHTA and FQGNSA.

The rearrangement links TRBV9 to TRBJ1-4, with TRBD1 matching 7 bases. J gave up 5 bases and V 3 bases, and 10 bases lay outside the gene matches. Germline CDR1 reads SGDLS; CDR2 reads YYNGEE. This CDR3 is 16 amino acids long. The CDR3 reads CASSAAPGQINEKLFF. In nucleotides, the CDR3 is TGTGCCAGCAGCGCTGCCCCGGGACAGATAAATGAAAAACTGTTTTTT.

The V and J genes are TRBV5-1 and TRBJ2-3, with 7 bases identical to TRBD2. This CDR3 contains 16 residues. Germline lookup yields CDR1 SGHRS and CDR2 YFSETQ. The junction had 9 bases not matched to a gene; V was cut back by 3 bases and J by 2 bases. CDR3 coding DNA: TGCGCCAGCAGCTCAACTAGCGTTACCTTCACAGATACGCAGTATTTT. This codes for CASSSTSVTFTDTQYF.

The chain recombines TRBV9 with TRBJ2-1, with TRBD2 matching 8 bases. From germline, CDR1 is SGDLS and CDR2 YYNGEE. The CDR3 loop spans 15 amino acids. With 0 bases clipped from V and 4 bases from J, the junction kept 3 bases outside the gene matches. CDR3: CASSVVAGRYNEQFF. The CDR3 DNA follows: TGTGCCAGCAGCGTAGTAGCGGGGCGATACAATGAGCAGTTCTTC.

This clone was counted a few times. This chain joins TRBV10-1 and TRBJ2-5; a weak D match, TRBD1 (5 bases). V lost 2 bases to trimming and J lost 4 bases, with 8 bases between them. The CDR3 spans 13 residues. CDR1 is WNHNN, CDR2 SYGVQD, per germline (reference sequence). CDR3 sequence (DNA): TGCGCCAGCAGTGAGCCAGGGCTAGAGACCCAGTACTTC. It translates to CASSEPGLETQYF.

The genes are TRBV7-2 and TRBJ1-5; 8 nucleotides agree with TRBD1. The CDR3 loop spans 14 amino acids. J was trimmed by 5 bases and V by 7 bases; bases with no gene match: 7. The V gene's germline CDR1 is SGHTA and CDR2 FQGNSA. CDR3 DNA sequence: TGTGCCAGCACATCCGGACAGGGCGATCAGCCCCAGCATTTT. It specifies CASTSGQGDQPQHF.

This chain links TRBV5-5 with TRBJ2-7; a weak D match, TRBD1 (6 bases). CDR3 length equals 13 residues. V was clipped by 5 bases and J by 2 bases, with 11 bases between them. Germline lookup yields CDR1 SGHKS and CDR2 YYEKEE (reference sequence). This CDR3 reads CASSFTGTYEQYF. The CDR3 bases are TGTGCCAGCAGTTTCACAGGGACCTACGAGCAGTACTTC.